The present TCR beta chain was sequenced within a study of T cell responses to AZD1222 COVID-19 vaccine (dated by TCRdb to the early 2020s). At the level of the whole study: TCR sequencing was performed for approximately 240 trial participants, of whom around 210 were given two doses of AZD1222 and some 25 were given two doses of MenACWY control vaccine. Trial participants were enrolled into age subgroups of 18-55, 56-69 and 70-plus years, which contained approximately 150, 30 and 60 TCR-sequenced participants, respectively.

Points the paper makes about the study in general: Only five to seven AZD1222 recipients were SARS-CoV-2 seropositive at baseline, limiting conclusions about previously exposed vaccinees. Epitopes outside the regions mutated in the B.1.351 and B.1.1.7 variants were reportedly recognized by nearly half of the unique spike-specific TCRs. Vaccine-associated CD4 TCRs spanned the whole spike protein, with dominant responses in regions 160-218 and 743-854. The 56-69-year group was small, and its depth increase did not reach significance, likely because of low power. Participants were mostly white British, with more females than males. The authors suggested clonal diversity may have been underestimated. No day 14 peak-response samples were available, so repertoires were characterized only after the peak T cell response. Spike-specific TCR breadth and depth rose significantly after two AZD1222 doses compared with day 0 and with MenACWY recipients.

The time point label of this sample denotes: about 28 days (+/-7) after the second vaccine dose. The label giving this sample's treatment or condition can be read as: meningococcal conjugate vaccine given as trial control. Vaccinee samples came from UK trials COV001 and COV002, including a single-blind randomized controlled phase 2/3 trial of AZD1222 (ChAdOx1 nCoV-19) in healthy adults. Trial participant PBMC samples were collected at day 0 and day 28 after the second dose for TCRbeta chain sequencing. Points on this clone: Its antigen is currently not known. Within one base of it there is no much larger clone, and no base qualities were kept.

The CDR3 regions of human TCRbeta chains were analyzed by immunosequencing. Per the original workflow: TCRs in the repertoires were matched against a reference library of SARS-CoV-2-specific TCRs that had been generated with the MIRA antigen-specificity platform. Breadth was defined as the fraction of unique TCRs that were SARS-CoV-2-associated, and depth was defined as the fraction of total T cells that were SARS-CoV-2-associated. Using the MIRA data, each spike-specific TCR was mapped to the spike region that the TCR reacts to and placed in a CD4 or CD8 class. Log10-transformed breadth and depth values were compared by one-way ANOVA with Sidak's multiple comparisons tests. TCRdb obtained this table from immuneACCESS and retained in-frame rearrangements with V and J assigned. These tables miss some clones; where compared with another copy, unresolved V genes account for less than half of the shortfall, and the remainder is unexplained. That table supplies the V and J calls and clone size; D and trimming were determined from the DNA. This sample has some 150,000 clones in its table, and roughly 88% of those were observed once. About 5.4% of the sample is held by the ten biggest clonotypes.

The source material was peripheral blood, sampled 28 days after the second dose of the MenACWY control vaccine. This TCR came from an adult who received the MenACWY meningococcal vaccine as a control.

The sequenced DNA is TGTGCCACCAGCAGAGATCTGGGATCTAATTCACCCCTCCACTTT. Translated, this is CATSRDLGSNSPLHF. Recombination linked TRBV15 to TRBJ1-6, with the D gene not confidently named. CDR1 and CDR2, looked up from the germline V gene (reference sequence), are LNHNV and YYDKDF. V loses 0 bases, J loses 6 bases, and the germline ends lie 9 bases apart. The CDR3 spans 15 residues, from the cysteine through the phenylalanine. The retained sequence is limited to the CDR3, 45 bases, with the frame set at the first base. Joined to the reference TRBV15 and TRBJ1-6 proteins, this CDR3 gives the full variable domain: DAMVIQNPRYQVTQFGKPVTLSCSQTLNHNVMYWYQQKSSQAPKLLFHYYDKDFNNEADTPDNFQSRRPNTSFCFLDIRSPGLGDTAMYLCATSRDLGSNSPLHFGNGTRLTVT.